This T cell receptor beta chain was captured by sequencing in a study of blood T cells in healthy people across ages. General study findings and limits: The recorded TCR beta diversity per million T cells decreased in a roughly linear manner with age.

About this clonotype: The antigen remains unidentified.

The use of a sample-barcoded 5' primer and a J-beta primer mix characterized a second PCR of roughly 6 to 11 cycles. TCRdb ran MiXCR on the 5' RACE reads and lists one entry per CDR3 protein. The sample holds more than 700,000 distinct CDR3 sequences; less than 70% are singletons and the top ten take around 41%. The CDR3 is made up of 13 amino acids. V trimming: 5 bases; J trimming: 7 bases; junction bases outside the gene matches: 6. CDR1 and CDR2 from the germline V gene are DFQATT and SNEGSKA (reference sequence). The clonotype originates from a man of 80 years or more in good health. This sequence joins TRBV20-1 and TRBJ2-1; TRBD1 matches at 9 bases. Sequencing used blood. CDR3 DNA sequence: TGCAGTGCTGGAACAGGGGGCTTGAATGAGCAGTTCTTC. This translates into CSAGTGGLNEQFF.